The T cell receptor beta chain under discussion was sequenced for a study of beta chain features in type 1 diabetes. Study findings and constraints: Type 1 diabetes patients had moderately but significantly shorter TCRB CDR3s in all four CD4+ subsets.

In its sample, this clone was seen a few times. Antigen specificity is unknown. All of the isolated RNA was reverse transcribed, so expressed TCRB transcripts were sequenced. The repertoire was sequenced with immunoSEQ multiplex PCR; TCRdb's copy has only in-frame clones and lacks some. The data show around 280,000 clones, with around 16% seen just once and 0.015% to 0.019% held by the top ten. Sequenced input: naive CD4+ T cells from blood. This receptor was taken from a man aged 18 to 35 with type 1 diabetes.

CDR3 protein: CASTSSGPTDTQYF. The CDR3, as DNA: TGTGCCAGCACCTCTAGCGGCCCCACAGATACGCAGTATTTT. The gene calls are TRBV28 and TRBJ2-3; 7 bases are shared with TRBD2. This CDR3 has 14 amino acids. Losses at the gene ends were 7 bases for V and 2 bases for J; bases not matched to a gene: 6. The germline gives CDR1 MDHEN, CDR2 SYDVKM.